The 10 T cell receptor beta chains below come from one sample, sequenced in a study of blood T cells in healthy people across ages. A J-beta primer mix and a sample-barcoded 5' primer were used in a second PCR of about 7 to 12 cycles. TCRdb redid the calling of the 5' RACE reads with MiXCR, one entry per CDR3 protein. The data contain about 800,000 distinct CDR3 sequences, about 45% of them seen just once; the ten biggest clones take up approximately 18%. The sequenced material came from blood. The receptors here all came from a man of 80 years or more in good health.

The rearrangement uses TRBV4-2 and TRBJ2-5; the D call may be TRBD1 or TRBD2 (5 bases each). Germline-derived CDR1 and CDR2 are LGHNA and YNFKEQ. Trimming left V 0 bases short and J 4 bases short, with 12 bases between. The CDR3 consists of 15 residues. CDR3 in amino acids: CASSQESVRGETQYF. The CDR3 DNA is TGTGCCAGCAGCCAAGAGTCAGTGAGGGGAGAGACCCAGTACTTC.

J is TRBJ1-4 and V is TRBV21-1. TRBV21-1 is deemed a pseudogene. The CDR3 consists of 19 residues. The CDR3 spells CASSKARLLSMNSREKLFF. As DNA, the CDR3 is TGTGCCAGCAGCAAAGCTCGGCTACTATCAATGAACTCGCGTGAAAAACTGTTTTTT.

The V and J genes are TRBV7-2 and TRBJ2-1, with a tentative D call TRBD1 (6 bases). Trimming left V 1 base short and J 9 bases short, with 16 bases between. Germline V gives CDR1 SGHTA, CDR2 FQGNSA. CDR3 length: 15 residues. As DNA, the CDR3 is TGTGCCAGCAGCTTAGGATCCACAGGGAGAGGTGAGCAGTTCTTC. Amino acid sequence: CASSLGSTGRGEQFF.

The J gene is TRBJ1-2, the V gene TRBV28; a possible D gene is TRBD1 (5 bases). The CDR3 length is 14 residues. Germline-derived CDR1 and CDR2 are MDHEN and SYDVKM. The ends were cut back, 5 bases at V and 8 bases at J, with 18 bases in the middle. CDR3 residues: CASSTPSRGSGYTF. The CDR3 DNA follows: TGTGCCAGCAGTACCCCCTCGCGGGGGTCCGGCTACACCTTC.

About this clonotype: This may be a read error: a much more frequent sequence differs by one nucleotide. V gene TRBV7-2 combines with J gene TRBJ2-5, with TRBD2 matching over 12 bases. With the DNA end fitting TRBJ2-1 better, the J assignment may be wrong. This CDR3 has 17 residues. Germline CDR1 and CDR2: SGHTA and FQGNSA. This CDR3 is CASSWPTSGSATETQFF. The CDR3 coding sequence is TGTGCCAGCAGCTGGCCGACTAGCGGGAGTGCTACGGAGACCCAGTTCTTC.

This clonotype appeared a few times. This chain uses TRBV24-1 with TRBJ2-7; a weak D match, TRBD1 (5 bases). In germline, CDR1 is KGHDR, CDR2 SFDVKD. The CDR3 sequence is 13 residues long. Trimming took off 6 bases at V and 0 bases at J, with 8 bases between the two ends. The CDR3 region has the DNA TGTGCCACCAGTTTGGACAACTCCTACGAGCAGTACTTC. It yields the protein CATSLDNSYEQYF.

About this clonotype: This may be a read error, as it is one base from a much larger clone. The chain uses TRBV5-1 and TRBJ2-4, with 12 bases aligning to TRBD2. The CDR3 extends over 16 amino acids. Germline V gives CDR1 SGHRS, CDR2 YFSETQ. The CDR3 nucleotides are TGCGCCAGCAGCTATGGACTAGCGGGGATAAAAAACAGTCAGTACTTC. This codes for CASSYGLAGIKNSQYF.

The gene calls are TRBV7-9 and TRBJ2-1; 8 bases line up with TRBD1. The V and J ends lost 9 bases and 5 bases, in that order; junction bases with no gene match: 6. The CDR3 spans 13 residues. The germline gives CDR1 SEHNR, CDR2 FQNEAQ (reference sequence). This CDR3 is CASDRGFDNEQFF. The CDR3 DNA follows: TGTGCCAGTGACAGGGGTTTCGACAATGAGCAGTTCTTC.

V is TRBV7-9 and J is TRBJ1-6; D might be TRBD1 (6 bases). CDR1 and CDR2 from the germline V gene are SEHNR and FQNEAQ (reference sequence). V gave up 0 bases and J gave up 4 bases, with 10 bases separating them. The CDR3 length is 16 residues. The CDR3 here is CASSLAFGQYNSPLHF. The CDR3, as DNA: TGTGCCAGCAGCTTAGCGTTTGGACAGTATAATTCACCCCTCCACTTT.

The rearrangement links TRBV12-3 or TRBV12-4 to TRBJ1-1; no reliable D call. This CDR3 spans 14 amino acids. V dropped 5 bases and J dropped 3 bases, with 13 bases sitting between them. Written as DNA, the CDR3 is TGTGCCAGCAGTCCGCGGATGGAGGACACTGAAGCTTTCTTT. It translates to CASSPRMEDTEAFF.